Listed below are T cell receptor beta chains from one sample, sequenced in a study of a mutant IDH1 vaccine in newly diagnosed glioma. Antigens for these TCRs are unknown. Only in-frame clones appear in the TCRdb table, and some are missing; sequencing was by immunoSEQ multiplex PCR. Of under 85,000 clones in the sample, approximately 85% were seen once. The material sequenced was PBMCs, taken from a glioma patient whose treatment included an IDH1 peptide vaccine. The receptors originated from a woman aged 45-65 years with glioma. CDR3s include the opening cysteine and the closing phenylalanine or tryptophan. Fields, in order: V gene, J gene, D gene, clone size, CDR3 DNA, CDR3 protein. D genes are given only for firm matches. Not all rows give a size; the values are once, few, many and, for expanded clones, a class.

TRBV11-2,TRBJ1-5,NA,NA,TGTGCCAGCAGCTTCTCGGGATTCAATCAGCCCCAGCATTTT,CASSFSGFNQPQHF
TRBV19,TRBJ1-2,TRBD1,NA,TGTGCCAGTAGTCACAGGGGGCAAGGCTATGGCTACACCTTC,CASSHRGQGYGYTF
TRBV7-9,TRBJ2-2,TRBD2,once,TGTGCCAGCAGCTTGAGAGCGGGAGAGGTCACCGGGGAGCTGTTTTTT,CASSLRAGEVTGELFF
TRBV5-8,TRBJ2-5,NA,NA,TGTGCCAGCAGCTTGGGAAGCGGAACGGAGACCCAGTACTTC,CASSLGSGTETQYF
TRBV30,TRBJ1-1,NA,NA,TGTGCCTGGAGTCTGGAGCGAACACTGCTGTCTTTCTTT,CAWSLERTLLSFF
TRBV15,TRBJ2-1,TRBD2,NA,TGTGCCACCCAAGCGGGATCCGTCGGCAATGAGCAGTTCTTC,CATQAGSVGNEQFF
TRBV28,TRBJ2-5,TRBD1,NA,TGTGCCAGCAGCCACCACCTCCTGGACAGGGTGGACCAAGAGACCCAGTACTTC,CASSHHLLDRVDQETQYF
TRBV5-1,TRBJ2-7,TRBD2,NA,TGCGCCAGCAGCTTTCTAGCGGAAGAAGGCTACGAGCAGTACTTC,CASSFLAEEGYEQYF
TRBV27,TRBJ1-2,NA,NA,TGTGCCAGCAGTCCGCCGGGGGCTCGTGGCTACACCTTC,CASSPPGARGYTF
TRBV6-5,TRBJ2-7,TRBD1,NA,TGTGCCAGCAGCTCAACGGACAGGGCTGGTTACGAGCAGTACTTC,CASSSTDRAGYEQYF
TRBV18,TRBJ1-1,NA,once,TGTGCCAGCTCACCACCGAGTCAGATGAACACTGAAGCTTTCTTT,CASSPPSQMNTEAFF
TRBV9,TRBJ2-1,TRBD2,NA,TGTGCCAGCAGCTCCGGACTAGCGGGATCCTACAATGAGCAGTTCTTC,CASSSGLAGSYNEQFF
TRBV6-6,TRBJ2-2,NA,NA,TGTGCCAGCAGACCAACAGGAGATTACACCGGGGAGCTGTTTTTT,CASRPTGDYTGELFF
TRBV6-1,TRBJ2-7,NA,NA,TGTGCCAGCAGTGACAGGGGACGGACCTACGAGCAGTACTTC,CASSDRGRTYEQYF
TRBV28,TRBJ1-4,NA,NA,TGTGCCAGCATGAGGGCCCTAGGGGCGGGAGAAAAACTGTTTTTT,CASMRALGAGEKLFF
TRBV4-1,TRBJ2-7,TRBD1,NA,TGCGCCAGCAGCCAAGCCCTCCCGACAGGGCCTAGCTCCTACGAGCAGTACTTC,CASSQALPTGPSSYEQYF
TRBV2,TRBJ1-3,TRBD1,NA,TGTGCCAGCACCCCGGACAGGGCTGGAAACACCATATATTTT,CASTPDRAGNTIYF
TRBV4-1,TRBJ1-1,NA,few,TGCGCCAGCAGCCCGGAATCGACAGTTCTTGAAGCTTTCTTT,CASSPESTVLEAFF
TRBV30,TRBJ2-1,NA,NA,TGTGCCTGGAGTTACTTATACAATGAGCAGTTCTTC,CAWSYLYNEQFF
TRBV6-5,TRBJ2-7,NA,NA,TGTGCCAGCAGTCCTTTGGGGGAACCCTACGAGCAGTACTTC,CASSPLGEPYEQYF
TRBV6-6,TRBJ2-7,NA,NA,TGTGCCAGCACCCCAGGGGGGAGGGCCACCGACGAGCAGTACTTC,CASTPGGRATDEQYF
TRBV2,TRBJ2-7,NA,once,TGTGCCAGCAGTGCCATCCCGGCTGGGGAGCAGTACTTC,CASSAIPAGEQYF
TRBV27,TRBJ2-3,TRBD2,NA,TGTGCCAGCAGTTTGAAGACTAGCGGTTATAGCACAGATACGCAGTATTTT,CASSLKTSGYSTDTQYF
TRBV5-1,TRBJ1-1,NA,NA,TGCGCCAGCAGCCCTGGACAGCTTCCATTGAACACTGAAGCTTTCTTT,CASSPGQLPLNTEAFF
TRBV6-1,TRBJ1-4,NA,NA,TGTGCCAGCAGTGTGGGACGAGATAATGAAAAACTGTTTTTT,CASSVGRDNEKLFF
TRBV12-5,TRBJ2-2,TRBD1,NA,TGTGCTAGTGGTGCCGGGACAGTACTCGGGGAGCTGTTTTTT,CASGAGTVLGELFF
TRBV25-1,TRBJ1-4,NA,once,TGTGCCAGCAGTGACCATTGGGGTTCAGCTAATGAAAAACTGTTTTTT,CASSDHWGSANEKLFF
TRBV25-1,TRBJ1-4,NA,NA,TGTGCCAGCAGCGCGGGGTTACGAGAAAAACTGTTTTTT,CASSAGLREKLFF
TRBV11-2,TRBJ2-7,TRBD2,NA,TGTGCCAGCAGCTCGGGGGGGGCTCCCCCTTCCTACGAGCAGTACTTC,CASSSGGAPPSYEQYF